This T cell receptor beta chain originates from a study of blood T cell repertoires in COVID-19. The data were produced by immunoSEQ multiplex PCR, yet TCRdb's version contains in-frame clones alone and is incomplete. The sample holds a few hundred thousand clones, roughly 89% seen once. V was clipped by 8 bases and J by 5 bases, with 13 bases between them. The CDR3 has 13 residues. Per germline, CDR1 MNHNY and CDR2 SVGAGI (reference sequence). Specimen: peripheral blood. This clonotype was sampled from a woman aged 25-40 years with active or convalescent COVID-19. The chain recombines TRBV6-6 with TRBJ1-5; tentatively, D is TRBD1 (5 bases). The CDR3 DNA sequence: TGTGCCAGCCTCCGGGGGTCCTATCAGCCCCAGCATTTT. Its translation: CASLRGSYQPQHF.